This T cell receptor beta chain came from a study of cytomegalovirus exposure and HLA in healthy donors. Whole-study findings and limits: Later on, an analysis found that several of the most significant clusters appeared to be linked to common viral pathogens, which included parvovirus B19.

Researchers ran the PCR with 60 Vbeta and 13 Jbeta primers. Generated by immunoSEQ multiplex PCR, the TCRdb table keeps only in-frame clones and is missing some. The sample contains nearly 100,000 clones, less than 85% of which appear only once. In the case of this clone: Its specificity is not known.

Trimming removed 5 bases from V and 8 bases from J, with 13 bases in between. The CDR3 is 13 residues long. Per the germline V gene, CDR1 is SGHAT and CDR2 is FQDESV (reference sequence). This sequence was found in an older woman in good health and CMV-seropositive. Sequenced sample: PBMCs. The V and J genes are TRBV11-1 and TRBJ2-1, with a weak D call TRBD1 (6 bases). The CDR3 DNA reads as TGTGCCAGCAGCCGGGACACCGCCCATGAGCAGTTCTTC. This gives the protein CASSRDTAHEQFF. Filled out from reference TRBV11-1 and TRBJ2-1, the complete variable domain reads EAEVAQSPRYKITEKSQAVAFWCDPISGHATLYWYRQILGQGPELLVQFQDESVVDDSQLPKDRFSAERLKGVDSTLKIQPAELGDSAMYLCASSRDTAHEQFFGPGTRLTVL.